This TCR beta chain was obtained from a study of CD8+CD57+ T cells in acquired aplastic anemia. Study results and caveats: The study identified roughly 31 CD8+ CDR3 sequences shared by patients and controls. A significant difference in CD8+ Simpson's diversity between patients and controls was not found.

Genomic DNA provided the template from which TCR beta VDJ and CDR3 profiles were obtained. TCRdb analysed the reads with MiXCR anew, one entry per CDR3 protein. The sample has about 180,000 distinct CDR3 sequences; around 48% are singletons. CDR1 and CDR2 (germline): SQVTM, ANQGSEA. Trimming removed 6 bases from V and 6 bases from J; junction bases left unmatched: 10. The CDR3 consists of 14 residues. Note on this clonotype: The antigen remains undetermined.

Patients picked for sequencing had shown CD8+CD57+ cell expansion detected by flow cytometry. The receptor's source is a human donor with aplastic anemia. The source material was sorted CD4+, CD8+, or CD8+CD57+ T cells (not recorded which) from PBMCs. V gene TRBV29-1 combines with J gene TRBJ2-7, with TRBD1 matching over 11 bases. The DNA of the CDR3 is TGCAGCGTGACCGGGACAGGGGGAACCTCCGAGCAGTACTTC. Protein product: CSVTGTGGTSEQYF.